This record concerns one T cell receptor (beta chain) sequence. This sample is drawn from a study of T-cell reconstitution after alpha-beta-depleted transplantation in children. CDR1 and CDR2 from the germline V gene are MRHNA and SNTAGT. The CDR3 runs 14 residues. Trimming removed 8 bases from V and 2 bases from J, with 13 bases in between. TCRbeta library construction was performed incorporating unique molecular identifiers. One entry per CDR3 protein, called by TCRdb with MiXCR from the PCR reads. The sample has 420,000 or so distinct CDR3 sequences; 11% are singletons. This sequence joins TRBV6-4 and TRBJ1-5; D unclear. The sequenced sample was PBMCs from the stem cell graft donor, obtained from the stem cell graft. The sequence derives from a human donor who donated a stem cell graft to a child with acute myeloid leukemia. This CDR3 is CASRTAWGNQPQHF. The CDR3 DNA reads TGTGCCAGCCGAACAGCGTGGGGCAATCAGCCCCAGCATTTT.